The clone carrying this T cell receptor (beta chain) was recorded a few times. As yet, its antigen is unknown. TCRdb reanalysed the 5' RACE reads using MiXCR and keeps one entry per CDR3 protein. The sample holds about 210,000 distinct CDR3 sequences; 6% to 8% are singletons and the top ten take about 14%. The sample is drawn from a study of CD8 T cells in ankylosing spondylitis. Study-wide results and caveats: Past research had described some motif variants in reactive arthritis synovial fluid and blood. Blood of patients with ankylosing spondylitis appeared to be characterized by a TCR beta motif of several highly homologous variants. Disease-linked clones proved CD8+ and comparatively uncommon in peripheral blood.

V lost 1 base, J lost 0 bases, and 3 bases stayed unmatched. CDR1 is DFQATT, CDR2 SNEGSKA, per germline (reference sequence). CDR3 length equals 16 residues. Sequences were obtained from blood, either unsorted or a sorted T cell fraction (not recorded which). The receptor's source is a male donor with ankylosing spondylitis. The rearrangement joins TRBV20-1 to TRBJ1-5; 10 bases align to TRBD1. CDR3 coding DNA: TGCAGTGCTAGAGCCGGGACAGGGGTTAGCAATCAGCCCCAGCATTTT. Residues: CSARAGTGVSNQPQHF.